The following is a T cell receptor beta chain sequence with its context. Its antigen specificity is not known. The input lacks base qualities; no much larger clone sits a single base away. The protocol used for the library was the immunoSEQ multiplex PCR assay. A mixture of 60 forward primers for TCR Vbeta segments and 13 reverse primers for TCR Jbeta segments was used in the multiplex PCR. The CDR3 region of rearranged TCR beta genes was amplified from genomic DNA with a multiplex PCR assay. On the Illumina HiSeq System, the amplified TCR beta libraries were sequenced as 87-base-pair reads. For the original study's pipeline: Across the roughly 700 repertoires, a later analysis counted 80 million or so unique TCR beta chains, approximately 10 million of which were shared by at least two donors. Raw reads were error-corrected and collapsed into unique sequences by a nearest-neighbor algorithm in which closely related sequences were merged to remove PCR and sequencing errors. Alignment of CDR3 sequences to IMGT reference sequences was used to assign V, D and J gene segments. Each retained sequence needed at least a six-nucleotide match to both a V gene segment and a J gene segment. Rearrangements were called productive when the CDR3 lacked stop codons and stayed in frame with V and J; all others were non-productive. Following IMGT convention, CDR3 was defined as the stretch from the second conserved V-encoded cysteine up to the conserved J-encoded phenylalanine. In an earlier analysis of more than 550 of the donors, sequences lacking an unambiguous match to a single V gene segment were excluded. An earlier analysis of under 750 of the donors called V segments functional above 56.7% productive rearrangements and segregating when the between-donor standard deviation exceeded 5%. A statistical classification framework was built for diagnosing cytomegalovirus status from the catalog of TCR beta chain sequences. A later analysis assigned V and J genes by comparing TCR nucleotide sequences with IMGT/GENE-DB human TR gene sequences. Using the TCRdist pipeline, a later analysis assigned CDR3 sequences along with most-parsimonious VDJ recombination scenarios. In a later analysis, each TCR beta chain was defined by its CDR3 amino acid sequence together with its V-gene family, and reads without a unique V-gene family were excluded. A later analysis removed 550 to 650 highly shared, low-generation-probability nucleotide sequences to deal with suspected cross-contamination and a sequencing artifact. In a later analysis, a clonal expansion index for each public chain was calculated from normalized within-repertoire ranks of inferred template counts. In a later analysis, generation probabilities were computed with a VDJ recombination model fitted to out-of-frame rearrangements, and the resulting probabilities were checked against IGoR. Hypergeometric tests were used in a later analysis to score TCR-TCR, TCR-HLA and TCR-CMV co-occurrence, with a repertoire-size bias correction applied to the TCR pairs. A later analysis estimated false discovery rates by permuting HLA or CMV assignments 20 times. In a later analysis, co-occurring TCRs were grouped using DBSCAN, and TCRdist sequence similarity was added for clustering within HLA-allele-positive subsets. Repertoires with fewer than 30,000 or more than 120,000 public chains, plus five repertoires with anomalous nucleotide sharing, were excluded from co-occurrence clustering. In TCRdb, the immuneACCESS table is reduced to in-frame sequences with V and J assigned. These tables do not hold every clone; where another copy was compared, an unresolved V gene accounts for under half, and the others remain unexplained. D and trimming were read from the DNA, whereas the V and J calls and clone size are those reported in that table. The sample table contains 150,000 to 200,000 clones; only one count was recorded for about 80% of them. The ten biggest clones cover roughly 1.1% of the sample.

These data are taken from a study of cytomegalovirus exposure and HLA in healthy donors (dated by TCRdb to about 2017). With regard to the full study: An earlier analysis of some 600 of the donors reported roughly 300 Gb of sequence data and approximately 120 million unique TCR beta sequences obtained from about 179 million T cells. An early release that covered approximately 600 HLA-typed donors contained about 290 gigabases of sequencing data and 85 million to 100 million unique TCR sequences. All discovery cohort repertoires had been generated using a single sequencing platform. Roughly five DR-DQ haplotypes were handled as single units for association and clustering because linkage in the cohort was strong. The genetic ancestry cluster associated with self-reported Caucasian donors included approximately 85% of the roughly 360 genotyped donors. A later genetic analysis took genome-wide SNP genotypes for about three fifths of the 666 donors and used that subset as a discovery cohort. An earlier analysis of approximately 640 of the donors applied high-throughput TCR beta sequencing to assess whether each TCR beta V gene segment acted as functional or pseudogenic. Along with the approximately 700-subject first cohort, a separate validation cohort of 120 different subjects was used. Among around 400 genotyped donors of the cohort, an average of 235,054 unique TCR beta nucleotide sequences were sequenced per donor, roughly 20% of them non-productive. The number of typed donors differed by locus: roughly 629-630 for A, B, C, DRB1 and DQB1; 500 to 550 for DQA1; approximately 600 for DPA1; and some 430 for DPB1. To study patterns of TCR occurrence, a later analysis re-analyzed previously published TCR beta repertoires from under 750 donors and added high-resolution HLA genotyping. Using immunosequencing, the study profiled T cell repertoires from roughly 650 subjects and related those repertoires to cytomegalovirus serostatus. To predict cytomegalovirus infection status, the study brought together high-throughput TCR immunosequencing, statistical association of individual TCRs with disease status, and machine learning. The study was designed to test whether signatures of past pathogen exposure could be identified by cataloging public T cell receptors. Donor age, sex, ethnicity and CMV serostatus were compiled alongside the repertoire data. Rather than using new phenotypic data, the later analysis identified candidate immune exposures from TCR beta sequences and from how often those sequences occurred across donors. Both class I and class II loci were covered by HLA typing, at four-digit resolution. What the research found in general, with its limitations: Compared with equally common non-associated chains, HLA-associated TCR beta chains in a later analysis were more clonally expanded and had lower generation probabilities. Three of the identified cytomegalovirus-associated TCR beta chains were confirmed in vitro to be specific for cytomegalovirus antigens. A further reported finding was that TCR beta sequences accurately predicted the HLA-A and HLA-B alleles for most subjects in the first cohort. HLA typing was unavailable for some donors at each locus, so association tests used only the typed subset. In an earlier analysis of roughly 500 of the donors, most TCR beta V segments appeared in productive rearrangements about 90% or about 30% of the time, broadly matching IMGT annotations. Most CMV-associated TCR beta chains appeared to be HLA-restricted in a later analysis, and the HLA associations seemed to be driven largely by CMV exposure. According to a later genetic analysis, donors in an Asian-associated ancestry cluster had fewer N-insertions in productive TCRs than the approximately 630-donor mean. The cohort was sequenced for TCR beta chains only, and without alpha or paired-chain data the features that could be detected were limited. A later genetic analysis associated a missense DCLRE1C variant with V-gene and J-gene trimming of TCR beta chains, and an independent cohort replicated the association. Correlated functional status among segregating V segments might be attributable to linkage disequilibrium, but an unknown experimental factor could not be ruled out. At a false discovery rate of 0.05, a later analysis linked under 20,000 TCR beta sequences to specific HLA alleles. A later analysis reported that several top co-occurrence clusters appeared linked to parvovirus B19, influenza, CMV and Epstein-Barr virus. A cluster of highly shared sequence variants was judged likely to be a technical artifact of the sequencing pipeline. The only immune exposure information available for the cohort was CMV serostatus. Assigning TCR associations to individual alleles was difficult when HLA alleles, especially DR and DQ, strongly co-occurred. While some public TCRs were present in many individuals, most TCR sequences turned up only very rarely across donors. Because counts were too low, 15 to 20 rarely observed V segments, including chromosome 9 orphons, were excluded from the earlier analysis of around 590 of the donors. According to the authors, the approach could potentially be generalized to other disease states and immunological phenotypes. A later analysis found that TCR association rates varied across HLA loci, with DRB1 alleles showing the most associated TCRs and HLA-C alleles the fewest. The study listed 150 to 200 TCR beta chains as associated with cytomegalovirus. The presence/absence analyses assumed that sequencing depth was roughly uniform across donors, and that assumption may not be true. The classifier was reported to diagnose cytomegalovirus status with high specificity and sensitivity in both the original and validation cohorts.

The cohort was made up of about 670 healthy bone marrow donors. At the time of sampling, all cohort members were nominally healthy, though unrecorded immune exposures were likely present. The donor was CMV seronegative and was included in the group of over 300 seronegative cohort members. A peripheral blood sample was collected from each donor, and TCR beta sequencing was performed on peripheral blood mononuclear cells. The Qiagen DNeasy Blood Extraction Kit was used to extract genomic DNA from the blood cell samples. The receptor comes from a woman in her thirties or forties in good health and CMV-seronegative. Specimen: PBMCs.

CDR3 region: CASSLATWAGHEQYF. The nucleotide sequence reads TGCGCCAGCAGCTTGGCCACGTGGGCAGGGCACGAGCAGTACTTC. The chain links TRBV5-1 with TRBJ2-7; TRBD1 is possibly the D segment (5 matching bases). V is pared back by 0 bases and J by 5 bases, with 15 bases lying between the germline termini. The germline V gene encodes CDR1 SGHRS and CDR2 YFSETQ. The CDR3 measures 15 amino acids from cysteine to phenylalanine. The retained sequence is limited to the CDR3, 45 bases, with the frame set at the first base.